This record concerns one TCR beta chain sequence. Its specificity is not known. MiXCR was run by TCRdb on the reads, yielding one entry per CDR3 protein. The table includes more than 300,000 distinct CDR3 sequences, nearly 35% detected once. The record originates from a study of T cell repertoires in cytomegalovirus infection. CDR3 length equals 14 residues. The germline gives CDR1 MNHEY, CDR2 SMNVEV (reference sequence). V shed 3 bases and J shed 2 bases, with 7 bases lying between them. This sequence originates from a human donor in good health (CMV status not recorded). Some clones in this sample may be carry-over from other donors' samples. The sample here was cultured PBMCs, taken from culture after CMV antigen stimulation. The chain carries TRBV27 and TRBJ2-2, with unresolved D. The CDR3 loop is CASSLHINTGELFF. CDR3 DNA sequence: TGTGCCAGCAGTTTGCATATAAACACCGGGGAGCTGTTTTTT.